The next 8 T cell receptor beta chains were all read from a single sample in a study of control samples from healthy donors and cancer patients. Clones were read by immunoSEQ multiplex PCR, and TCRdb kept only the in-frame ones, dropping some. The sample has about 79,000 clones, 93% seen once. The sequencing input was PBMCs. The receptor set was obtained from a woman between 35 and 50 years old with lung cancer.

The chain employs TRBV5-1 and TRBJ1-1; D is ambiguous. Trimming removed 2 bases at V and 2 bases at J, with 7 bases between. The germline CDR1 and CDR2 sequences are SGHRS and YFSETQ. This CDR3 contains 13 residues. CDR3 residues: CASSFNINTEAFF. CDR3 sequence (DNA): TGCGCCAGCAGCTTTAACATTAACACTGAAGCTTTCTTT.

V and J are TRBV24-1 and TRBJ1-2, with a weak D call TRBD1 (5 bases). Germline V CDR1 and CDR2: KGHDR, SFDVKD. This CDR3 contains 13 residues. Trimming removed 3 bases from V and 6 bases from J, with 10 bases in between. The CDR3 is CATSDRGLDGYTF. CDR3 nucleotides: TGTGCCACCAGTGATCGGGGGTTGGATGGCTACACCTTC.

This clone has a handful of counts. The CDR3 DNA sequence: TGTGCCAGTAGTATAGGCCATATCATAGCGGGGCCCCAGCATTTT. It codes for CASSIGHIIAGPQHF. V is TRBV19 and J is TRBJ1-5; D unresolved. The germline V and J ends were trimmed by 1 base and 9 bases, with 16 bases remaining between them. The CDR3 runs to 15 residues. CDR1 LNHDA and CDR2 SQIVND come from the germline V gene (reference sequence). Based on the CDR3 plus reference TRBV19 and TRBJ1-5, the full variable domain is DGGITQSPKYLFRKEGQNVTLSCEQNLNHDAMYWYRQDPGQGLRLIYYSQIVNDFQKGDIAEGYSVSREKKESFPLTVTSAQKNPTAFYLCASSIGHIIAGPQHFGDGTRLSIL.

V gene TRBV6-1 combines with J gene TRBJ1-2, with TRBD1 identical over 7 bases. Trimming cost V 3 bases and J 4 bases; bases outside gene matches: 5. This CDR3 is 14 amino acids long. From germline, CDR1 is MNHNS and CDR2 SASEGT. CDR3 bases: TGTGCCAGCAGTGAGATAACAGGGGTCTATGGCTACACCTTC. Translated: CASSEITGVYGYTF.

The CDR3 coding sequence is TGCGCCAGCAGTACGGGAAGACCCTACGAGCAGTACTTC. Translation gives CASSTGRPYEQYF. The chain employs TRBV10-2 and TRBJ2-7; weak D call: TRBD2 (5 bases). Germline values: CDR1 WSHSY, CDR2 SAAADI. Trimming left V 5 bases short and J 2 bases short, with 10 bases between. CDR3 length equals 13 residues.

CDR3 bases: TGTGCCAGCTCACCGCTTGGAGGGGGGATATCCAATGAGCAGTTCTTC. Translation gives CASSPLGGGISNEQFF. The chain joins TRBV18 to TRBJ2-1; D is perhaps TRBD1 or TRBD2 (6 bases each). CDR3 length equals 16 residues. Trimming stripped 3 bases from V and 6 bases from J, with 18 bases between. CDR1 and CDR2 (germline): KGHSH, LQKENI.

The CDR3: CASSPIAGSGNAEAFF. CDR3 sequence (DNA): TGTGCCAGCAGTCCCATTGCGGGGTCGGGTAACGCTGAAGCTTTCTTT. The chain employs TRBV14 and TRBJ1-1; D is unclear. V lost 6 bases to trimming and J lost 6 bases, with 23 bases between them. This CDR3 has 16 amino acids. Germline loops: CDR1 SGHDN, CDR2 FVKESK.

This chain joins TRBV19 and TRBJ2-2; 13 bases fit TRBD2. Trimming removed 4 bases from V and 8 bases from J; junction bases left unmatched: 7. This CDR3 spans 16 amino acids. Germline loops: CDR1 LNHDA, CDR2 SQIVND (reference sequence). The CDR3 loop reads CASSTGTSGVLGELFF. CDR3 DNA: TGTGCCAGTAGTACCGGGACTAGCGGGGTTCTGGGGGAGCTGTTTTTT.